This TCR beta chain was observed in a study of T cells in Graves' hyperthyroidism and ophthalmopathy. It was RNA transcripts that yielded the amplified TCR beta CDR3 regions. Researchers ran a first-round RT-PCR on the TCR CDR3 using the HTBI primer set. Using its own MiXCR run on the multiplex PCR reads, TCRdb lists one record per CDR3 protein. The sample carries fewer than 450,000 distinct CDR3 sequences, 13% to 15% recorded once. This clonotype was seen a few times. Germline V gene data show CDR1 as MNHEY and CDR2 as SVGEGT. This CDR3 contains 16 residues. V trimming: 6 bases; J trimming: 5 bases; junction bases outside the gene matches: 8.

This TCR was recovered from a woman aged 55-69 years with Graves' ophthalmopathy. J is TRBJ2-2 and V is TRBV6-2 or TRBV6-3; 11 nucleotides match TRBD1. The specimen was blood. This chain's CDR3 is CASSLRTGGATGELFF. CDR3 nucleotides: TGTGCCAGCAGCCTCCGGACAGGGGGCGCAACCGGGGAGCTGTTTTTT.